Listed below are T cell receptor beta chains from one sample, sequenced in a study of T cell changes during pregnancy in multiple sclerosis. The protocol was immunoSEQ multiplex PCR, while the TCRdb copy is restricted to in-frame clones and leaves out a portion. The repertoire holds just over 50,000 clones, about 90% seen once, with around 0.56% in the top ten. The sequences come from CD4+ T cells from peripheral blood mononuclear cells, collected after pregnancy. The receptors shown here come from a female donor with multiple sclerosis, enrolled in a pregnancy study. Both conserved end residues are part of each CDR3. The D gene is left open where the match is weak. Expanded clones get a size class; other rows say once, few or many, or leave the size out.

clone_size: -
j_call: TRBJ2-1
v_call: TRBV10-3
d_call: -
cdr3_aa: CAISSYDKSSYNEQFF
cdr3_nt: TGTGCCATCAGCTCCTATGACAAGAGCTCCTACAATGAGCAGTTCTTC

clone_size: -
j_call: TRBJ2-1
v_call: TRBV19
d_call: TRBD2
cdr3_aa: CASSTSPGTSGSYEQFF
cdr3_nt: TGTGCCAGTAGTACCAGTCCCGGGACTAGCGGGAGCTATGAGCAGTTCTTC

clone_size: -
j_call: TRBJ1-2
v_call: TRBV20-1
d_call: -
cdr3_aa: CSAMTGYGYTF
cdr3_nt: TGCAGTGCTATGACGGGGTATGGCTACACCTTC

clone_size: -
j_call: TRBJ2-5
v_call: TRBV7-3
d_call: -
cdr3_aa: CASSPAGRETQYF
cdr3_nt: TGTGCCAGCAGCCCTGCAGGGAGGGAGACCCAGTACTTC

clone_size: -
j_call: TRBJ1-3
v_call: TRBV7-2
d_call: -
cdr3_aa: CASSPDRRDTIYF
cdr3_nt: TGTGCCAGCAGCCCGGACAGAAGGGACACCATATATTTT

clone_size: -
j_call: TRBJ1-1
v_call: TRBV5-1
d_call: -
cdr3_aa: CASSLGGLNTEAFF
cdr3_nt: TGCGCCAGCAGCTTGGGAGGGTTGAACACTGAAGCTTTCTTT

clone_size: few
j_call: TRBJ1-4
v_call: TRBV4-1
d_call: -
cdr3_aa: CASSVRQALNEKLFF
cdr3_nt: TGCGCCAGCAGCGTACGGCAGGCCCTTAATGAAAAACTGTTTTTT

clone_size: -
j_call: TRBJ2-7
v_call: TRBV28
d_call: TRBD2
cdr3_aa: CASSLGTSGGYEQYF
cdr3_nt: TGTGCCAGCAGCCTAGGGACTAGCGGAGGCTACGAGCAGTACTTC

clone_size: -
j_call: TRBJ2-7
v_call: TRBV19
d_call: TRBD2
cdr3_aa: CASSIYASGGQKTYEQYF
cdr3_nt: TGTGCCAGTAGTATTTATGCGTCGGGGGGGCAAAAAACCTACGAGCAGTACTTC

clone_size: -
j_call: TRBJ1-1
v_call: TRBV7-9
d_call: -
cdr3_aa: CASSLALNKRDAFF
cdr3_nt: TGTGCCAGCAGCTTAGCGCTGAACAAGAGGGATGCTTTCTTT

clone_size: once
j_call: TRBJ2-5
v_call: TRBV29-1
d_call: -
cdr3_aa: CSTQGWETQYF
cdr3_nt: TGCAGCACCCAGGGGTGGGAGACCCAGTACTTC

clone_size: once
j_call: TRBJ2-7
v_call: TRBV2
d_call: -
cdr3_aa: CASSESSYEQYF
cdr3_nt: TGTGCCAGCAGTGAGAGTTCTTACGAGCAGTACTTC

clone_size: -
j_call: TRBJ2-3
v_call: TRBV21-1
d_call: -
cdr3_aa: CASSKAGTSGSVNTQYF
cdr3_nt: TGTGCCAGCAGCAAAGCTGGGACTAGCGGGAGTGTCAATACGCAGTATTTT

clone_size: -
j_call: TRBJ2-1
v_call: TRBV11-2
d_call: TRBD2
cdr3_aa: CASSLEAGGPRNEQFF
cdr3_nt: TGTGCCAGCAGCTTAGAGGCGGGAGGGCCGAGAAATGAGCAGTTCTTC

clone_size: -
j_call: TRBJ2-2
v_call: TRBV9
d_call: -
cdr3_aa: CASSIRNTGELFF
cdr3_nt: TGTGCCAGCAGCATCAGGAACACCGGGGAGCTGTTTTTT

clone_size: -
j_call: TRBJ2-5
v_call: TRBV7-2
d_call: -
cdr3_aa: CASSEVGETQYF
cdr3_nt: TGTGCCAGCAGCGAGGTTGGGGAGACCCAGTACTTC

clone_size: -
j_call: TRBJ2-2
v_call: TRBV7-9
d_call: -
cdr3_aa: CASSRRANTGELFF
cdr3_nt: TGTGCCAGTTCGAGACGGGCGAACACCGGGGAGCTGTTTTTT

clone_size: -
j_call: TRBJ2-5
v_call: TRBV19
d_call: TRBD1
cdr3_aa: CASSAGQGAFLETQYF
cdr3_nt: TGTGCCAGTAGTGCGGGACAGGGGGCTTTTCTGGAGACCCAGTACTTC

clone_size: many
j_call: TRBJ1-2
v_call: TRBV18
d_call: -
cdr3_aa: CASSPMKPDTNYGYTF
cdr3_nt: TGTGCCAGCTCACCGATGAAACCGGACACTAACTATGGCTACACCTTC

clone_size: -
j_call: TRBJ1-1
v_call: TRBV6-6
d_call: -
cdr3_aa: CASSPPGDTEAFF
cdr3_nt: TGTGCCAGCAGTCCACCGGGGGACACTGAAGCTTTCTTT

clone_size: -
j_call: TRBJ2-7
v_call: TRBV6-1
d_call: TRBD2
cdr3_aa: CASSGGLAGATAHEQYF
cdr3_nt: TGTGCCAGCAGTGGGGGACTAGCGGGAGCTACAGCCCACGAGCAGTACTTC

clone_size: -
j_call: TRBJ2-2
v_call: TRBV13
d_call: -
cdr3_aa: CASSQRTVNTGELFF
cdr3_nt: TGTGCCAGCAGCCAACGGACAGTAAACACCGGGGAGCTGTTTTTT

clone_size: -
j_call: TRBJ2-7
v_call: TRBV6-6
d_call: TRBD1
cdr3_aa: CASSSRQGIPYEQYF
cdr3_nt: TGTGCCAGCAGTTCTAGACAGGGAATACCCTACGAGCAGTACTTC

clone_size: -
j_call: TRBJ2-3
v_call: TRBV7-4
d_call: TRBD2
cdr3_aa: CASSSRWGPEREPPDTQYF
cdr3_nt: TGTGCCAGCAGCTCCCGATGGGGTCCGGAGCGGGAGCCCCCAGATACGCAGTATTTT

clone_size: -
j_call: TRBJ2-3
v_call: TRBV5-1
d_call: TRBD2
cdr3_aa: CASSLALGRATDTQYF
cdr3_nt: TGCGCCAGCAGCTTGGCCCTCGGGAGGGCCACAGATACGCAGTATTTT

clone_size: once
j_call: TRBJ2-1
v_call: TRBV4-2
d_call: TRBD1
cdr3_aa: CASRQTHRGPANEQFF
cdr3_nt: TGTGCCAGCAGACAAACTCACAGGGGGCCGGCCAATGAGCAGTTCTTC

clone_size: -
j_call: TRBJ1-4
v_call: TRBV7-2
d_call: TRBD1
cdr3_aa: CASSHRGEKLFF
cdr3_nt: TGTGCCAGCAGCCACAGGGGTGAAAAACTGTTTTTT

clone_size: -
j_call: TRBJ2-7
v_call: TRBV5-1
d_call: TRBD2
cdr3_aa: CASRAREGPAYEQYF
cdr3_nt: TGCGCCAGCAGAGCGCGGGAGGGTCCTGCCTACGAGCAGTACTTC

clone_size: -
j_call: TRBJ1-2
v_call: TRBV28
d_call: -
cdr3_aa: CASSLGPPNYGYTF
cdr3_nt: TGTGCCAGCAGTTTAGGGCCACCTAACTATGGCTACACCTTC

clone_size: -
j_call: TRBJ1-2
v_call: TRBV5-4
d_call: -
cdr3_aa: CASSSRTRYGYTF
cdr3_nt: TGTGCCAGCAGCAGCCGGACACGATATGGCTACACCTTC

clone_size: -
j_call: TRBJ2-1
v_call: TRBV7-6
d_call: TRBD2
cdr3_aa: CASSRLSGRGGNEQFF
cdr3_nt: TGTGCCAGCAGCCGACTCAGCGGGAGAGGGGGCAATGAGCAGTTCTTC

clone_size: -
j_call: TRBJ2-1
v_call: TRBV27
d_call: TRBD1
cdr3_aa: CASSFGPGGGNEQFF
cdr3_nt: TGTGCCAGCAGTTTTGGGCCAGGGGGCGGGAATGAGCAGTTCTTC

clone_size: -
j_call: TRBJ1-5
v_call: TRBV19
d_call: TRBD1
cdr3_aa: CASNQGAVSNQPQHF
cdr3_nt: TGTGCCAGTAACCAGGGGGCTGTTTCGAATCAGCCCCAGCATTTT

clone_size: -
j_call: TRBJ2-7
v_call: TRBV9
d_call: TRBD2
cdr3_aa: CASSATAGGPNEQYF
cdr3_nt: TGTGCCAGCAGCGCCACAGCGGGAGGGCCGAACGAGCAGTACTTC

clone_size: -
j_call: TRBJ2-5
v_call: TRBV28
d_call: TRBD2
cdr3_aa: CASSPRTSGQETQYF
cdr3_nt: TGTGCCAGCAGTCCGCGGACTAGCGGGCAAGAGACCCAGTACTTC

clone_size: -
j_call: TRBJ2-1
v_call: TRBV28
d_call: TRBD1
cdr3_aa: CASSPLQGAYNEQFF
cdr3_nt: TGTGCCAGCAGCCCACTACAGGGGGCCTACAATGAGCAGTTCTTC

clone_size: -
j_call: TRBJ2-6
v_call: TRBV27
d_call: -
cdr3_aa: CASTPRTSGANVLTF
cdr3_nt: TGTGCCAGCACCCCTAGAACCTCTGGGGCCAACGTCCTGACTTTC

clone_size: -
j_call: TRBJ2-7
v_call: TRBV4-2
d_call: TRBD2
cdr3_aa: CASSQIAGYEQYF
cdr3_nt: TGTGCCAGCAGCCAAATAGCGGGATACGAGCAGTACTTC

clone_size: -
j_call: TRBJ2-2
v_call: TRBV28
d_call: TRBD2
cdr3_aa: CASSFGLAGVAGELFF
cdr3_nt: TGTGCCAGCAGTTTCGGACTAGCGGGAGTAGCCGGGGAGCTGTTTTTT

clone_size: -
j_call: TRBJ1-4
v_call: TRBV14
d_call: TRBD1
cdr3_aa: CASSQRTGATTNEKLFF
cdr3_nt: TGTGCCAGCAGCCAGAGAACAGGGGCCACAACTAATGAAAAACTGTTTTTT

clone_size: -
j_call: TRBJ1-4
v_call: TRBV2
d_call: -
cdr3_aa: CASSEEPVNEKLFF
cdr3_nt: TGTGCCAGCAGTGAGGAGCCAGTTAATGAAAAACTGTTTTTT

clone_size: -
j_call: TRBJ1-1
v_call: TRBV5-1
d_call: TRBD1
cdr3_aa: CASSLRAGGLMNTEAFF
cdr3_nt: TGCGCCAGCAGCTTAAGGGCAGGGGGCCTCATGAACACTGAAGCTTTCTTT

clone_size: -
j_call: TRBJ2-1
v_call: TRBV30
d_call: -
cdr3_aa: CAWGPGNEQFF
cdr3_nt: TGTGCCTGGGGTCCGGGTAATGAGCAGTTCTTC

clone_size: -
j_call: TRBJ1-3
v_call: TRBV28
d_call: -
cdr3_aa: CASSLFLRGAGSSGNTIYF
cdr3_nt: TGTGCCAGCAGTTTATTTTTGCGGGGGGCGGGTTCCTCTGGAAACACCATATATTTT

clone_size: -
j_call: TRBJ1-2
v_call: TRBV7-9
d_call: TRBD1
cdr3_aa: CASSKTWDRGGDGYTF
cdr3_nt: TGTGCCAGCAGCAAAACGTGGGACAGGGGAGGGGATGGCTACACCTTC

clone_size: once
j_call: TRBJ2-2
v_call: TRBV5-4
d_call: TRBD1
cdr3_aa: CASTETGPNTGELFF
cdr3_nt: TGTGCCAGTACCGAGACAGGGCCGAACACCGGGGAGCTGTTTTTT

clone_size: -
j_call: TRBJ1-1
v_call: TRBV30
d_call: TRBD1
cdr3_aa: CAWSVGGGVTEAFF
cdr3_nt: TGTGCCTGGAGTGTAGGGGGCGGGGTTACTGAAGCTTTCTTT

clone_size: -
j_call: TRBJ2-1
v_call: TRBV29-1
d_call: TRBD1
cdr3_aa: CSVEDRQGLNNEQFF
cdr3_nt: TGCAGCGTTGAAGATCGACAGGGGTTAAACAATGAGCAGTTCTTC

clone_size: few
j_call: TRBJ1-1
v_call: TRBV5-4
d_call: -
cdr3_aa: CASSLGGRDEAFF
cdr3_nt: TGTGCCAGCAGCTTGGGGGGGAGGGATGAAGCTTTCTTT

clone_size: -
j_call: TRBJ2-7
v_call: TRBV11-2
d_call: -
cdr3_aa: CASSLGRQSYEQYF
cdr3_nt: TGTGCCAGCAGCTTAGGGCGGCAGTCCTACGAGCAGTACTTC

clone_size: -
j_call: TRBJ2-5
v_call: TRBV7-6
d_call: -
cdr3_aa: CASSLEGGLARETQYF
cdr3_nt: TGTGCCAGCAGCTTAGAAGGAGGGCTAGCGCGAGAGACCCAGTACTTC

clone_size: -
j_call: TRBJ1-2
v_call: TRBV28
d_call: -
cdr3_aa: CASKESKRGYTF
cdr3_nt: TGTGCCAGCAAGGAGTCGAAGCGTGGCTACACCTTC

clone_size: -
j_call: TRBJ2-1
v_call: TRBV7-9
d_call: TRBD2
cdr3_aa: CASSPLGLAGANEQFF
cdr3_nt: TGTGCCAGCAGCCCACTCGGACTAGCGGGAGCTAATGAGCAGTTCTTC

clone_size: -
j_call: TRBJ2-1
v_call: TRBV7-9
d_call: -
cdr3_aa: CASSLGGSNNEQFF
cdr3_nt: TGTGCCAGCAGCTTAGGCGGGTCCAACAATGAGCAGTTCTTC

clone_size: -
j_call: TRBJ2-7
v_call: TRBV6-4
d_call: TRBD2
cdr3_aa: CATFLTGTSGRALWEEQYF
cdr3_nt: TGTGCCACCTTTTTAACCGGGACTAGCGGGAGGGCCCTTTGGGAAGAGCAGTACTTC

clone_size: -
j_call: TRBJ2-7
v_call: TRBV9
d_call: TRBD2
cdr3_aa: CASSLGTSGYEQYF
cdr3_nt: TGTGCCAGCAGCCTAGGGACTAGCGGCTACGAGCAGTACTTC